This T cell receptor (beta chain) was found in a study of shared T cell receptors in the human thymus. CDR1 is SGHRS, CDR2 YFSETQ, per germline. The CDR3 length is 15 residues. V lost 3 bases to trimming and J lost 1 base; unmatched junction nucleotides: 6. TCRdb's copy holds only in-frame clones and misses some; the assay was immunoSEQ multiplex PCR. The sample records roughly 710,000 clones, roughly 85% being singletons. These data are also associated with another study on human thymus T cells. As that study records: Corrective heart surgery yielded resections, and these provided the thymus tissue. V and J gene usage appeared biased in thymic and blood repertoires.

The rearrangement joins TRBV5-1 to TRBJ2-7, with TRBD1 matching 8 bases. This TCR was recovered from a girl less than two years old with a congenital heart defect. The sequencing input was thymocytes. Written as DNA, the CDR3 is TGCGCCAGCAGCTCCTTCGGGACAGGATCCTACGAGCAGTACTTC. Translating gives CASSSFGTGSYEQYF.